This T cell receptor beta chain originates from a study of neurological immune-mediated disorders (dated by TCRdb to the late 2010s). As for the study more broadly: Among the approximately 35 multiple sclerosis patients, relapsing-remitting MS accounted for 31 and secondary progressive MS accounted for 3. Using UMI-based sequencing, the study compared peripheral blood TCR-beta repertoires from patients with HTLV-I-associated myelopathy (HAM/TSP), patients with multiple sclerosis, and healthy controls. The roughly 110 TCR-beta libraries covered PBMC samples along with longitudinal samples, technical triplicates, and paired sorted CD4+ and CD8+ T-cell subsets. The cohort was made up of about 68 subjects, consisting of 14 HAM/TSP patients, around 35 multiple sclerosis patients and about 20 healthy controls.

Libraries from unsorted PBMCs were made from 2 million PBMCs kept in RNAlater at -80 degrees C until RNA extraction. The multiple sclerosis patients were enrolled in a US clinical protocol that used magnetic resonance imaging to evaluate disease progression. Peripheral blood was subjected to Ficoll-Hypaque density gradient centrifugation to isolate PBMCs, which were then cryopreserved in liquid nitrogen. To synthesize cDNA, template-switch 5'RACE was performed with a primer carrying a 10-nucleotide random unique molecular identifier so that each TCR transcript was tagged. Each sequencing run produced over 160 million TCR-beta sequences covering 15-18 subjects. The RNeasy kit was used to extract total RNA. The KAPA Real-time Library Amplification kit was used to amplify TCR-beta VDJ regions with primers for the TCR constant region and the 5'RACE anchor. A first PCR added sample indexes and Illumina adaptors, after which a second PCR increased the library yield. The roughly 650 bp TCR product was size-selected on a 2% E-gel SizeSelection system after Ampure bead purification. Before pooling, library quality was assessed on a Bioanalyzer, concentration was determined with Qubit, and library quantification was performed with the Kapa Library Quantification kit. An Illumina HiSeq 2500 was used to sequence the libraries paired-end at 2 x 150 bp. To increase sequence diversity, 25-30% phiX was spiked into each library pool. The paper's processing steps were these. The UMI-based MiGEC pipeline processed quality-filtered reads and removed over 80% of raw TCR sequences during error correction. VDJ genes were aligned to IMGT germline references, and clonotypes were defined by unique CDR3 amino acid sequence plus V-J genes. Clonal expansion, Shannon diversity and CDR3 relatedness were evaluated with VDJtools (CalcPairwiseDistances, ClusterSamples), while phylogenetic trees were built in CLCbio workbench. Clones with at least 8 unique UMIs were defined as expanded, with this threshold being based on coefficient-of-variation modelling across technical triplicates. TCRdb itself trimmed the public reads at Q25 with fastp, ran MiXCR and retained productive beta chains. Rows are unified per CDR3 protein, each entry keeping the most common DNA and genes. These V and J calls derive from TCRdb rather than the authors' analysis. This sample holds approximately 90,000 distinct CDR3 sequences; 3.5% were observed only once. Roughly 6.4% of the sample goes to the ten largest clones.

At least ten counts were recorded for this clonotype. This clone's antigen is unknown. Per-nucleotide qualities are absent, and no much larger clonotype sits a single base away. What the study reported, not specific to this receptor: The highest TCR clonal expansion was observed in HAM/TSP patients, whereas the lowest was observed in MS patients, even when compared with healthy controls. In a phylogenetic analysis, the repertoires of 18 out of 34 MS patients fell into a single cluster of related CDR3 sequences, pointing to a possible signature at the repertoire level. The MS cluster showed no association with clinical or MRI features, and the authors stated that larger cohorts are needed. Across subjects, expanded clones never shared an identical CDR3 amino acid sequence, which suggests that the TCR-beta repertoires in every group were private.

CDR1 and CDR2 are read off the germline V gene as SQVTM and ANQGSEA. Germline trimming amounts to 2 bases on V and 9 bases on J, with 12 as the count of junction bases outside the gene matches. The CDR3 starts with the cysteine, ends with the phenylalanine, and has 15 residues. Only CDR3 DNA remains: 45 bases, in frame from the first base. Sequencing input: PBMCs. The TCR comes from a woman between 18 and 29 years old with multiple sclerosis. Here the chain combines TRBV29-1 and TRBJ2-1, and TRBD1 matches 8 of the central bases. The DNA is TGCAGCGTTGAACTAATCGGGACAGGCTCCGGTGAGCAGTTCTTC. It specifies CSVELIGTGSGEQFF.